Listed here are 21 T cell receptor beta chains from one sample, sequenced in a study of vaccination and CD4 T cells after COVID-19. Oncomine TCR Beta short-read sequencing was applied to DNA from cultured CD4+ T cells. TCRdb processed the PCR reads anew with MiXCR; each CDR3 protein has one entry. This sample has fewer than 15,000 distinct CDR3 sequences, with about half found just once. Their antigen targets remain unknown. Treatment denoted: approximately 10-day PBMC culture with coronavirus spike peptide pools or control peptides (ViraFEST assay). Material: CD4+ T cells from blood, cultured in vitro. These receptors were taken from a human donor who had recovered from COVID-19.

The CDR3 nucleotides read TGTGCCAGTAGTATAGGCCGATGGACTGAAGCTTTCTTT. It codes for CASSIGRWTEAFF. The V and J genes are TRBV19 and TRBJ1-1; D gene ambiguous. The CDR3 contains 13 residues. CDR1 LNHDA and CDR2 SQIVND come from the germline V gene (reference sequence). Trimming pared 1 base from V and 5 bases from J, leaving 8 bases between.

The gene calls are TRBV6-1 and TRBJ2-4; no reliable D call. The ends were cut back, 5 bases at V and 4 bases at J, with 18 bases in the middle. CDR1 MNHNS and CDR2 SASEGT come from the germline V gene. This CDR3 is 16 amino acids long. The CDR3, as DNA: TGTGCCAGCAGTCCTGGGCTTGGACCTCGGAAAAACATTCAGTACTTC. Amino acids: CASSPGLGPRKNIQYF.

The chain joins TRBV24-1 to TRBJ2-1; a weak D match, TRBD2 (5 bases). Trimming removed 6 bases at V and 6 bases at J, with 11 bases between. The germline gives CDR1 KGHDR, CDR2 SFDVKD. The CDR3 consists of 13 residues. The CDR3 spells CATSRDYTNEQFF. As DNA, the CDR3 is TGTGCCACCAGTCGAGACTATACCAATGAGCAGTTCTTC.

The chain couples TRBV7-2 to TRBJ2-1; D uncertain. The ends were cut back, 1 base at V and 0 bases at J, with 10 bases in the middle. Germline V gene data show CDR1 as SGHTA and CDR2 as FQGNSA. The CDR3 consists of 16 residues. The DNA of the CDR3 is TGTGCCAGCAGCTTAGAAGGTTCCTACTCCTACAATGAGCAGTTCTTC. This gives the protein CASSLEGSYSYNEQFF.

The chain links TRBV5-4 to TRBJ2-5; perhaps TRBD2 as D (5 bases). V was pared by 2 bases and J by 4 bases, with 9 bases between. CDR3 size: 13 residues. Looked up from germline, CDR1 is SGHNT and CDR2 is YYREEE (reference sequence). The CDR3 reads CASSFGGRETQYF. The DNA of the CDR3 is TGTGCCAGCAGCTTCGGCGGGCGAGAGACCCAGTACTTC.

The chain employs TRBV28 and TRBJ2-7; D remains unclear. The CDR3 consists of 11 residues. V was pared by 6 bases and J by 9 bases, with 12 bases between. CDR1 is MDHEN and CDR2 is SYDVKM in the germline V gene. As DNA, the CDR3 is TGTGCCAGCAGCCCCTCCGTATCGCAGTACTTC. It specifies CASSPSVSQYF. Looking up the rest from reference TRBV28 and TRBJ2-7 gives the full variable domain: DVKVTQSSRYLVKRTGEKVFLECVQDMDHENMFWYRQDPGLGLRLIYFSYDVKMKEKGDIPEGYSVSREKKERFSLILESASTNQTSMYLCASSPSVSQYFGPGTRLTVT.

By share, this clonotype ranks as medium-sized. The rearrangement joins TRBV6-5 to TRBJ1-5; 7 bases line up with TRBD1. Germline V lookup: CDR1 MNHEY, CDR2 SVGAGI. This CDR3 contains 14 residues. V was clipped by 2 bases and J by 4 bases; unmatched bases: 2. CDR3 region: CASSYRGRNQPQHF. DNA of the CDR3: TGTGCCAGCAGTTACAGGGGGCGGAATCAGCCCCAGCATTTT.

This clonotype has more than one count but fewer than ten. This chain connects TRBV20-1 to TRBJ1-1; TRBD1 matches at 7 bases. Germline CDR1 DFQATT, CDR2 SNEGSKA (reference sequence). With 0 bases clipped from V and 4 bases from J, the junction kept 5 bases outside the gene matches. The CDR3 consists of 14 residues. The CDR3 DNA follows: TGCAGTGCTAGAGATCGCAGGGGGATCACTGAAGCTTTCTTT. Protein sequence: CSARDRRGITEAFF.

This clonotype was seen once. This chain joins TRBV7-2 and TRBJ2-3; TRBD2 matches at 7 bases. The V gene's germline CDR1 is SGHTA and CDR2 FQGNSA. The CDR3 has 16 amino acids. The ends lost 0 bases at V and 5 bases at J; junction bases unmatched: 8. The CDR3 region has the DNA TGTGCCAGCAGCTTAGCGGCGGCGGGAGCTCTAGATACGCAGTATTTT. This codes for CASSLAAAGALDTQYF.

This chain connects TRBV20-1 to TRBJ2-7, with D possibly matching TRBD2 (6 bases). The CDR3 is made up of 10 amino acids. With 8 bases removed from V and 5 bases from J, the gap between germline ends came to 10 bases. The germline V gene has CDR1 DFQATT and CDR2 SNEGSKA (reference sequence). The CDR3 region has the DNA TGCAGTTTTGTAGCGGACGAGCAGTACTTC. It encodes CSFVADEQYF.

The rearrangement joins TRBV6-1 to TRBJ2-5; TRBD2 aligns across 7 bases. The CDR3 extends over 14 amino acids. The V gene end was trimmed by 7 bases and the J gene end by 5 bases; junction bases not matched to a gene: 10. The germline V gene encodes CDR1 MNHNS and CDR2 SASEGT. CDR3 residues: CASTGGGSGETQYF. Here the CDR3 DNA reads TGTGCCAGCACTGGGGGAGGGAGCGGGGAGACCCAGTACTTC.

The rearrangement joins TRBV2 to TRBJ2-3, with 7 bases fitting TRBD1. Trimming cost V 7 bases and J 4 bases; bases outside gene matches: 8. CDR3 length: 14 residues. CDR1 is SNHLY, CDR2 FYNNEI, per germline. CDR3: CASTVTGSPDTQYF. The CDR3 DNA sequence: TGTGCCAGCACTGTGACAGGGTCTCCAGATACGCAGTATTTT. Complete variable domain (other parts from reference TRBV2 and TRBJ2-3): EPEVTQTPSHQVTQMGQEVILRCVPISNHLYFYWYRQILGQKVEFLVSFYNNEISEKSEIFDDQFSVERPDGSNFTLKIRSTKLEDSAMYFCASTVTGSPDTQYFGPGTRLTVL.

The CDR3: CASSLKNNSPLHF. DNA of the CDR3: TGTGCCAGCAGTTTAAAAAACAATTCACCCCTCCACTTT. The chain uses TRBV12-3 or TRBV12-4 and TRBJ1-6; the D is unclear. Trimming cost V 2 bases and J 7 bases, with 6 bases left between them. This CDR3 spans 13 amino acids.

CDR3 coding DNA: TGTGCCAGCAGTGGAAACCCACGCGAGCAGTACTTC. Amino acid sequence: CASSGNPREQYF. The rearrangement links TRBV2 to TRBJ2-7; unclear D gene. Germline CDR1 and CDR2: SNHLY and FYNNEI. The CDR3 covers 12 residues. Between the trimmed V and J ends, which lost 4 bases and 6 bases, there was a span of 10 bases.

This clonotype was seen only a few times. The J gene is TRBJ2-7, the V gene TRBV6-1; 8 nucleotides align to TRBD1. CDR3 size: 13 residues. V shed 6 bases, J shed 4 bases, and the junction held 5 bases outside the gene matches. Germline-derived CDR1 and CDR2 are MNHNS and SASEGT. The CDR3 loop is CASRLDRDYEQYF. CDR3 nucleotide sequence: TGTGCCAGCAGATTGGACAGGGATTACGAGCAGTACTTC.

The chain is built from TRBV2 and TRBJ2-1; D possibly corresponds to TRBD1 (5 bases). The CDR3 is made up of 15 amino acids. With 6 bases removed from V and 0 bases from J, the gap between germline ends came to 12 bases. Germline V gene sequence: CDR1 SNHLY, CDR2 FYNNEI. The CDR3 coding sequence is TGTGCCAGCAGAGACAGCATGAGCTCCTACAATGAGCAGTTCTTC. This gives the protein CASRDSMSSYNEQFF.

The genes are TRBV5-1 and TRBJ1-6; D is possibly TRBD1 (6 bases). The CDR3 runs to 15 residues. Germline CDR1 and CDR2: SGHRS and YFSETQ. V lost 4 bases and J 8 bases, leaving 16 bases between the germline ends. In nucleotides, the CDR3 is TGCGCCAGCAGCCCCGGGACATTTTCTCATTCACCCCTCCACTTT. It encodes CASSPGTFSHSPLHF.

This clonotype was counted only a few times. The chain combines TRBV10-2 with TRBJ1-1, with D perhaps matching TRBD1 (5 bases). Germline-derived CDR1 and CDR2 are WSHSY and SAAADI. V dropped 2 bases and J dropped 4 bases, with 11 bases sitting between them. The CDR3 totals 14 residues. The CDR3 DNA reads TGCGCCAGCAGTGAGGTGGGGGAGGTCACTGAAGCTTTCTTT. This codes for CASSEVGEVTEAFF.

This clonotype ranks as large. V usage is TRBV10-3 and J usage is TRBJ2-3, with D maybe TRBD2 (6 bases). V lost 0 bases, J lost 2 bases, and 9 bases lay in between. CDR3 length: 15 residues. Germline CDR1 ENHRY, CDR2 SYGVKD. Here the CDR3 reads CAISESSGYTDTQYF. The CDR3 region has the DNA TGTGCCATCAGTGAGTCTAGCGGATACACAGATACGCAGTATTTT.

This clonotype has more than one count but fewer than ten. This sequence joins TRBV7-9 and TRBJ2-7; TRBD2 agrees at 12 bases. There are 15 residues in the CDR3. V gave up 5 bases and J gave up 1 base; unmatched junction bases: 3. The germline V gene encodes CDR1 SEHNR and CDR2 FQNEAQ (reference sequence). Here the CDR3 reads CASSRTSGKSYEQYF. In DNA form, the CDR3 reads TGTGCCAGCAGCCGGACTAGCGGGAAATCCTACGAGCAGTACTTC.

The CDR3 sequence is CASSKGILAGASYNEQFF. CDR3 coding DNA: TGTGCCAGCAGCAAAGGGATACTAGCGGGAGCATCCTACAATGAGCAGTTCTTC. This sequence joins TRBV21-1 and TRBJ2-1; TRBD2, the table's D call, lacks a check against the DNA. TRBV21-1 is recorded as a pseudogene. The CDR3 length is 18 residues.